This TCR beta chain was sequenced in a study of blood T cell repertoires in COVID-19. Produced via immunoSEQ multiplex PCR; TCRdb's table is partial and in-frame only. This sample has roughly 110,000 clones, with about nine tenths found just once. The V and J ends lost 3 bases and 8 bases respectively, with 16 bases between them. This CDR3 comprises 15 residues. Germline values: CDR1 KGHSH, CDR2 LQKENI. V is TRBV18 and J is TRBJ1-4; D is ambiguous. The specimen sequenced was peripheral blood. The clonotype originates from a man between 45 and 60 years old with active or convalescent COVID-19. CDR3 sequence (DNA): TGTGCCAGCTCACCGGTTGCGCCACCTTACGAAAAACTGTTTTTT. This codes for CASSPVAPPYEKLFF.